This TCR beta chain stems from a study of neurological immune-mediated disorders. Time point indicated: longitudinal time-point 1 (baseline). The unsorted libraries were generated from a total of 2 million PBMCs, which had been stored in RNAlater at -80 C. Many counts were recorded for this clonotype. Its target is not known. The V gene end was trimmed by 4 bases and the J gene end by 6 bases; junction bases not matched to a gene: 16. The germline V gene has CDR1 SGHRS and CDR2 YFSETQ. This CDR3 region has 17 residues. The method for making cDNA was 5'RACE, and it used 10-nucleotide random UMIs. TCRdb independently ran MiXCR on the 5' RACE reads; one entry per CDR3 protein. This table has tens of thousands of distinct CDR3 sequences, about 10% appearing once. Findings and caveats of the study: Multiple sclerosis was found to have the least TCR clonal expansion, below healthy controls, and HTLV-1-associated myelopathy the most.

This chain joins TRBV5-1 and TRBJ2-3, with 8 bases lining up with TRBD2. What was sequenced was PBMCs. This clonotype was obtained from a male donor with HTLV-1-associated myelopathy (HAM/TSP). The CDR3 sequence is CASSLRLSGGGGDTQYF. The CDR3 region has the DNA TGCGCCAGCAGCCTACGACTCAGCGGGGGAGGGGGGGATACGCAGTATTTT.